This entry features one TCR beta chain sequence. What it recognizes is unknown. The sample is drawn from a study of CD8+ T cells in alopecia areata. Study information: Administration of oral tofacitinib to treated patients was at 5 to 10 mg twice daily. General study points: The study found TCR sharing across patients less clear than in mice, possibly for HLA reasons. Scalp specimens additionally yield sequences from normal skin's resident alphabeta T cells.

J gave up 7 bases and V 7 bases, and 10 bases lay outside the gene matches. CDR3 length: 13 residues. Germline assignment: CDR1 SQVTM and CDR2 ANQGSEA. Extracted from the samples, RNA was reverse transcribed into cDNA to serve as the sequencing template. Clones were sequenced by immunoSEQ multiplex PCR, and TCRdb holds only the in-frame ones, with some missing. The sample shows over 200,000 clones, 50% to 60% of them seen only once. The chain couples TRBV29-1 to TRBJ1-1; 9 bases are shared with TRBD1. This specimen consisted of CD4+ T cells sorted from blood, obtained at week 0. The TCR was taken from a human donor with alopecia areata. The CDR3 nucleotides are TGCAGCGCCCCGGGACAGGGCGGATTTGAAGCTTTCTTT. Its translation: CSAPGQGGFEAFF.